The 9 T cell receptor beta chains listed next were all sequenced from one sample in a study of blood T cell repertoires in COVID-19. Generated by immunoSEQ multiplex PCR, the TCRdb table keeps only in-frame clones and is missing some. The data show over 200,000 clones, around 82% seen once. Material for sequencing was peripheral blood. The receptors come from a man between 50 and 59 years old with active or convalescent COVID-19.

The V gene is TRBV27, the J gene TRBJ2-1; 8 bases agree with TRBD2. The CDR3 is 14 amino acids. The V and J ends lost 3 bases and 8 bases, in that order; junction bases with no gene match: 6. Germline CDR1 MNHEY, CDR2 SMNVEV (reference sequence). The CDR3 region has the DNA TGTGCCAGCAGTTTCGGGACTAGTGGTTATGAGCAGTTCTTC. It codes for CASSFGTSGYEQFF.

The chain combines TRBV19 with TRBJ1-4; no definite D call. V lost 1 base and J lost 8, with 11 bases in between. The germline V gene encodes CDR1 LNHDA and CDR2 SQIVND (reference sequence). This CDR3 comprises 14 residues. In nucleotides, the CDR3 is TGTGCCAGTAGTATAGTATCCAACACCGAAAAACTGTTTTTT. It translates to CASSIVSNTEKLFF.

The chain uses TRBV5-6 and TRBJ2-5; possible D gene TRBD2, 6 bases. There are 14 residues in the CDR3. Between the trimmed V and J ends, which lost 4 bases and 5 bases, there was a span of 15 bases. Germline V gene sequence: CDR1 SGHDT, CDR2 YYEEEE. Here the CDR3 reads CASSTPGLSETQYF. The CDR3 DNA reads TGTGCCAGCAGCACTCCGGGACTGAGCGAGACCCAGTACTTC. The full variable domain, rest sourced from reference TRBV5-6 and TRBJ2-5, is DAGVTQSPTHLIKTRGQQVTLRCSPKSGHDTVSWYQQALGQGPQFIFQYYEEEERQRGNFPDRFSGHQFPNYSSELNVNALLLGDSALYLCASSTPGLSETQYFGPGTRLLVL.

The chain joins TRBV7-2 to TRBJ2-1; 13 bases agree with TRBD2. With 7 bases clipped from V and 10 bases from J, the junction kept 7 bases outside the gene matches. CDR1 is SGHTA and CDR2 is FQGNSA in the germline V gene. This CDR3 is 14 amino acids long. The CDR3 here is CASKIGLAGEEQFF. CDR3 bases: TGTGCCAGCAAAATAGGACTAGCGGGGGAAGAGCAGTTCTTC.

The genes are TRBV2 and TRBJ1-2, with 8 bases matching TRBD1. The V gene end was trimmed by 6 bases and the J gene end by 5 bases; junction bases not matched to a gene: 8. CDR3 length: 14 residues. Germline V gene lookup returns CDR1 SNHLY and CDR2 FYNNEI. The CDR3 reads CASRGQTGEYGYTF. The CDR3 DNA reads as TGTGCCAGCAGGGGACAGACAGGGGAATATGGCTACACCTTC. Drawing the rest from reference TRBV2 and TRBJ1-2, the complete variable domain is EPEVTQTPSHQVTQMGQEVILRCVPISNHLYFYWYRQILGQKVEFLVSFYNNEISEKSEIFDDQFSVERPDGSNFTLKIRSTKLEDSAMYFCASRGQTGEYGYTFGSGTRLTVV.

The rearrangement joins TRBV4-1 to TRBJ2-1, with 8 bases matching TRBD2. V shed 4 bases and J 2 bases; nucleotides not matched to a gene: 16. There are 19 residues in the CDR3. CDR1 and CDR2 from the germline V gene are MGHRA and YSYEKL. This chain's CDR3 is CASSPPGMTGTRAYNEQFF. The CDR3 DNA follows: TGCGCCAGCAGCCCCCCCGGGATGACCGGGACTAGAGCCTACAATGAGCAGTTCTTC.

CDR3 protein: CASAGGSYEQYF. DNA for the CDR3: TGTGCCAGCGCGGGGGGCTCCTACGAGCAGTACTTC. The V call is TRBV2, the J call TRBJ2-7, with 8 bases matching TRBD2. The V segment lost 8 bases and the J segment 0 bases; nucleotides outside the gene matches: 0. The CDR3 extends over 12 amino acids. Germline values: CDR1 SNHLY, CDR2 FYNNEI. The full variable domain, completed using reference TRBV2 and TRBJ2-7, is EPEVTQTPSHQVTQMGQEVILRCVPISNHLYFYWYRQILGQKVEFLVSFYNNEISEKSEIFDDQFSVERPDGSNFTLKIRSTKLEDSAMYFCASAGGSYEQYFGPGTRLTVT.

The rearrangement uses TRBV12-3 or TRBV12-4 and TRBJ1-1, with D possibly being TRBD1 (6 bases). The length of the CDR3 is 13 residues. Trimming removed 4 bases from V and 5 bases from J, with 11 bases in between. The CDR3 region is CASSSRGDTEAFF. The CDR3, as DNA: TGTGCCAGCAGTTCCAGGGGCGATACTGAAGCTTTCTTT.

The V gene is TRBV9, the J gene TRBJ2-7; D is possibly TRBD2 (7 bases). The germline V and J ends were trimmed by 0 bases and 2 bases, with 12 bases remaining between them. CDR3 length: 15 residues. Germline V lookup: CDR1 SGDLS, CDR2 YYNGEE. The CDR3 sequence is CASSVGRGAAYEQYF. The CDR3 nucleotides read TGTGCCAGCAGCGTAGGACGGGGGGCTGCCTACGAGCAGTACTTC. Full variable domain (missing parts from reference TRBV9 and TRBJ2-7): DSGVTQTPKHLITATGQRVTLRCSPRSGDLSVYWYQQSLDQGLQFLIQYYNGEERAKGNILERFSAQQFPDLHSELNLSSLELGDSALYFCASSVGRGAAYEQYFGPGTRLTVT.